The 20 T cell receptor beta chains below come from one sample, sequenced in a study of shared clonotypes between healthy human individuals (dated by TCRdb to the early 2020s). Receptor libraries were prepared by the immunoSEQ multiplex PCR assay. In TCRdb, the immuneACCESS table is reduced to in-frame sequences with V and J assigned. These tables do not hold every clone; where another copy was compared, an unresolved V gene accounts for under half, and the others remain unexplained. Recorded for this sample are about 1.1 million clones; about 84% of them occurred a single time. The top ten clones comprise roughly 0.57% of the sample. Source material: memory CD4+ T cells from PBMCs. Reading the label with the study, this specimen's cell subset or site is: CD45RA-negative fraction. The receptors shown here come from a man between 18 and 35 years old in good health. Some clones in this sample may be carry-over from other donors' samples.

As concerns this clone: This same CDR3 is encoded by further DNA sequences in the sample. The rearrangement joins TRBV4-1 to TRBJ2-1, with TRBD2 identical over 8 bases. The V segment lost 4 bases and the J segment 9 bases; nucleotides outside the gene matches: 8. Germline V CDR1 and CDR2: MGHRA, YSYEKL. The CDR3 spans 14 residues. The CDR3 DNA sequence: TGCGCCAGCAGCCGAGGACTAGCTGAGGCTGAGCAGTTCTTC. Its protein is CASSRGLAEAEQFF.

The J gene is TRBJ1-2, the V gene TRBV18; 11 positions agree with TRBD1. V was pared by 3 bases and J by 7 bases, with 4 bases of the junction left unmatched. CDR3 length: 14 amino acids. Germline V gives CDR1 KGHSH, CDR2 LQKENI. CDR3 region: CASSPGQGEGGYTF. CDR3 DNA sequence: TGTGCCAGCTCACCGGGACAGGGGGAAGGTGGCTACACCTTC. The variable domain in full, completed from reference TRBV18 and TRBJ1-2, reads NAGVMQNPRHLVRRRGQEARLRCSPMKGHSHVYWYRQLPEEGLKFMVYLQKENIIDESGMPKERFSAEFPKEGPSILRIQQVVRGDSAAYFCASSPGQGEGGYTFGSGTRLTVV.

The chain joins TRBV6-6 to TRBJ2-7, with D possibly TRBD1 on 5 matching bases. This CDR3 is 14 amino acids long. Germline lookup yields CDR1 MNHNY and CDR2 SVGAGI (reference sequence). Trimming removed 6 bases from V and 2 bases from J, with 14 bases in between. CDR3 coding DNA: TGTGCCAGCAGCTACAGGTCTTACCCCTACGAGCAGTACTTC. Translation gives CASSYRSYPYEQYF.

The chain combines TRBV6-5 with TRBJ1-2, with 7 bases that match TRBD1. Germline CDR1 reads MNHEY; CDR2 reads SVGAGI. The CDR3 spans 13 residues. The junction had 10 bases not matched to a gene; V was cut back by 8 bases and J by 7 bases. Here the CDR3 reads CASLGGAASGYTF. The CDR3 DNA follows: TGTGCCAGCCTAGGGGGCGCCGCCTCTGGCTACACCTTC.

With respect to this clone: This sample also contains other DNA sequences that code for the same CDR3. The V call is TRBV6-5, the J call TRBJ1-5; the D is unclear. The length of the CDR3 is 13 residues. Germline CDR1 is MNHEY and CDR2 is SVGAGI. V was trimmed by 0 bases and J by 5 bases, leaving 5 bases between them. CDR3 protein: CASSYSRDQPQHF. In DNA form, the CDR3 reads TGTGCCAGCAGTTACTCGAGGGATCAGCCCCAGCATTTT.

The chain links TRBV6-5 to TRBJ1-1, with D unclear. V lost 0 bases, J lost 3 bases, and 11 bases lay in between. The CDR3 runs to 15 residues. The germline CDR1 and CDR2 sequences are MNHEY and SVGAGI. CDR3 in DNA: TGTGCCAGCAGTTACTCTCCATGGGTCGACACTGAAGCTTTCTTT. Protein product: CASSYSPWVDTEAFF.

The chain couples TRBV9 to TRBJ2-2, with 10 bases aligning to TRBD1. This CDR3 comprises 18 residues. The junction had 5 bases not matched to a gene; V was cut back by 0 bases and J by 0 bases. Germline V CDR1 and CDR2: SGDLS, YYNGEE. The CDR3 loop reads CASSVAPTGGANTGELFF. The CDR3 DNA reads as TGTGCCAGCAGCGTAGCCCCGACAGGGGGCGCGAACACCGGGGAGCTGTTTTTT.

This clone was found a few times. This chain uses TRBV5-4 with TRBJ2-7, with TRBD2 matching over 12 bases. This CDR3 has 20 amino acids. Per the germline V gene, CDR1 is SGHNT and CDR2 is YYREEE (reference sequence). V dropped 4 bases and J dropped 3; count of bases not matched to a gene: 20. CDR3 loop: CASSQGQGRTSGRQSYEQYF. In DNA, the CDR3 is TGTGCCAGCAGCCAGGGACAGGGAAGAACTAGCGGGAGGCAAAGCTACGAGCAGTACTTC.

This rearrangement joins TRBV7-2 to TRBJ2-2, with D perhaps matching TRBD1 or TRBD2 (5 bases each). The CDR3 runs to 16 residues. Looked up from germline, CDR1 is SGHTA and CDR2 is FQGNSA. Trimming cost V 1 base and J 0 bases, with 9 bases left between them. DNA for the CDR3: TGTGCCAGCAGCTTAGTTGGGACGACGAACACCGGGGAGCTGTTTTTT. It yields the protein CASSLVGTTNTGELFF.

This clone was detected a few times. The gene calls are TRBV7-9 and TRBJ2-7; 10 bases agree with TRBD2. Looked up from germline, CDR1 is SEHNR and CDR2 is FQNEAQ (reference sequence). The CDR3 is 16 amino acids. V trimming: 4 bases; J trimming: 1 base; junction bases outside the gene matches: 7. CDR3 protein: CASSSPGLAISYEQYF. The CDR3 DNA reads TGTGCCAGCAGCTCACCGGGACTAGCGATTTCCTACGAGCAGTACTTC.

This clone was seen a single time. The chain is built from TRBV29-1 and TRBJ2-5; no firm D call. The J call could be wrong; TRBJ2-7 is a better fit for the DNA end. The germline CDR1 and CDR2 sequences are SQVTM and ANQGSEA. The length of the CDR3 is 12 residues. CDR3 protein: CSVDSLGDEQYF. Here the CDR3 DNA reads TGCAGCGTTGATTCGCTTGGAGACGAGCAGTACTTC.

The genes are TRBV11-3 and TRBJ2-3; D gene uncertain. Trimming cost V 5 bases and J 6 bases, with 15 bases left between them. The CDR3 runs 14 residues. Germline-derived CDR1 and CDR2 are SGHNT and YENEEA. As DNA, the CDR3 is TGTGCCAGCAGCCTACTGAACGCGTTGGATACGCAGTATTTT. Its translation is CASSLLNALDTQYF. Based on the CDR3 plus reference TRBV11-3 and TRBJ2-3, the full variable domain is EAGVVQSPRYKIIEKKQPVAFWCNPISGHNTLYWYLQNLGQGPELLIRYENEEAVDDSQLPKDRFSAERLKGVDSTLKIQPAELGDSAVYLCASSLLNALDTQYFGPGTRLTVL.

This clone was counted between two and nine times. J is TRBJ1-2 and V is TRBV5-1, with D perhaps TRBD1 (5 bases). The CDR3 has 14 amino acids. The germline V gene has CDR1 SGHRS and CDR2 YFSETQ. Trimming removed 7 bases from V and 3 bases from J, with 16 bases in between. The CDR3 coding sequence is TGCGCCAGCGGAACAGGAGGACCGGACTATGGCTACACCTTC. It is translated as CASGTGGPDYGYTF.

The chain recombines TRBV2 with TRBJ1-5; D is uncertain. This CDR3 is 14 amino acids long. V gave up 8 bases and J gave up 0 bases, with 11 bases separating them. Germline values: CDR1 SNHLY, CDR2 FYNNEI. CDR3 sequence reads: CASRMGNSNQPQHF. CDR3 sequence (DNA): TGTGCCAGCCGCATGGGGAATAGCAATCAGCCCCAGCATTTT.

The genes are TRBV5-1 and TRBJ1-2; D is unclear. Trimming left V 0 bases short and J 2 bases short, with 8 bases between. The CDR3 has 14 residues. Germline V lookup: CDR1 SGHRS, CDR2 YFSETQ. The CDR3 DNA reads TGCGCCAGCAGCTTGGAACGGGGAAACTATGGCTACACCTTC. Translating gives CASSLERGNYGYTF.

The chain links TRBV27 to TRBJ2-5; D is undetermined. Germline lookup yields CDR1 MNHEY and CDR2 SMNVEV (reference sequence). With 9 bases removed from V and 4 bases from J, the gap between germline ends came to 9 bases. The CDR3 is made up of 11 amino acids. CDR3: CASWVSETQYF. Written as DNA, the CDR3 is TGTGCCAGTTGGGTCTCAGAGACCCAGTACTTC.

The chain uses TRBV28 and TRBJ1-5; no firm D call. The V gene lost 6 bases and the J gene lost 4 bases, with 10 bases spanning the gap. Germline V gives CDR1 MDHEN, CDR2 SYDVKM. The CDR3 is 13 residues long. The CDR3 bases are TGTGCCAGCAGCGTAGACACAAATCAGCCCCAGCATTTT. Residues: CASSVDTNQPQHF.

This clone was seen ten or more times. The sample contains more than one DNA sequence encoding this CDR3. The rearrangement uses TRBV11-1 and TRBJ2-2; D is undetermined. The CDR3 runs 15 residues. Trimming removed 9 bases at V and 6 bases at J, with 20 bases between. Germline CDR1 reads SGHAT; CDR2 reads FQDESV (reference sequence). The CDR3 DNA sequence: TGTGCCAGACTTCGTCCTCCGGTTCGCGCCGGGGAGCTGTTTTTT. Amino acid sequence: CARLRPPVRAGELFF. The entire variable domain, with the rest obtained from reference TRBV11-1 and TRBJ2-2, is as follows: EAEVAQSPRYKITEKSQAVAFWCDPISGHATLYWYRQILGQGPELLVQFQDESVVDDSQLPKDRFSAERLKGVDSTLKIQPAELGDSAMYLCARLRPPVRAGELFFGEGSRLTVL.

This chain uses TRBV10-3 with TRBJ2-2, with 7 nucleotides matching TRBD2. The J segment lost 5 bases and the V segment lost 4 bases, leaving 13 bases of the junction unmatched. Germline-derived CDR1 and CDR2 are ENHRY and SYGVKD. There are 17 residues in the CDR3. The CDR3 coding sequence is TGTGCCATCAGTGTCCCGGGAGGCGGGAGAGGTACCGGGGAGCTGTTTTTT. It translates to CAISVPGGGRGTGELFF.

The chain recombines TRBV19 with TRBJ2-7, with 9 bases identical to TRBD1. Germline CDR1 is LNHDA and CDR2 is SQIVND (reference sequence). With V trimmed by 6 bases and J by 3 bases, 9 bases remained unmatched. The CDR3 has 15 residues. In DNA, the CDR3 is TGTGCCAGTAGCGCGCCGGGACAGGGAATCTACGAGCAGTACTTC. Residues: CASSAPGQGIYEQYF.